This T cell receptor beta chain was identified during a study of graft-versus-host responses after intestinal transplantation. Across the whole study: Multivisceral, liver-intestinal, or isolated intestinal transplants were received by the recipients.

V was trimmed by 1 base and J by 6 bases, leaving 12 bases between them. CDR3 length: 14 amino acids. The germline gives CDR1 SGHAT, CDR2 FQNNGV. Whole-study results and caveats: Within allografts, high graft-versus-host to host-versus-graft clonal ratios were seen among patients with graft-donor T cell macrochimerism.

About this clone itself: Its antigen is unknown.

The data were produced by immunoSEQ multiplex PCR, yet TCRdb's version contains in-frame clones alone and is incomplete. In the table there are about 20,000 clones, around nine tenths of which are singletons. This sequence originates from a human patient who received an intestinal transplant, so some T cells may come from the graft donor. The chain joins TRBV11-2 to TRBJ1-1, with D possibly being TRBD1 (6 bases). The material was bone marrow, obtained roughly 130 days after transplant. CDR3 region: CASSLGGPRAEAFF. CDR3 nucleotide sequence: TGTGCCAGCAGCTTAGGGGGGCCGCGGGCTGAAGCTTTCTTT.